These 30 T cell receptor beta chains were sequenced from one sample in a study of blood T cells in healthy people across ages. Primed by a sample-barcoded 5' primer and a J-beta primer mix, a second PCR proceeded for roughly 6 to 12 cycles. TCRdb re-derived calls from the 5' RACE reads in MiXCR, one entry per CDR3 protein. The repertoire holds some 800,000 distinct CDR3 sequences, 25% seen once, with 3% to 4% in the top ten. This sample was shared with a second study, whose subject was T cells of mothers and their children.

Sample: blood. These receptors were obtained from a boy younger than 18 in good health.

The sample holds a few counts of this clonotype. V usage is TRBV7-2 and J usage is TRBJ2-1, with TRBD2 as a possible D gene (6 bases). The germline V gene has CDR1 SGHTA and CDR2 FQGNSA. CDR3 length equals 15 residues. V was clipped by 3 bases and J by 2 bases, with 11 bases between them. This chain's CDR3 is CASSFGGVTYNEQFF. CDR3 nucleotides: TGTGCCAGCAGCTTCGGCGGGGTAACCTACAATGAGCAGTTCTTC.

This chain connects TRBV20-1 to TRBJ1-4; D is perhaps TRBD1 (5 bases). Germline CDR1 is DFQATT and CDR2 is SNEGSKA (reference sequence). The V end was cut by 0 bases, the J end by 8 bases, with 10 bases between. The CDR3 totals 13 residues. The CDR3 sequence: CSARDSGQEKLFF. The CDR3 region has the DNA TGCAGTGCTAGAGATTCAGGGCAGGAAAAACTGTTTTTT.

The chain has TRBV4-2 and TRBJ1-4, with D uncertain. Trimming took 4 bases from V and 4 from J, leaving 4 bases between them. The CDR3 is 12 amino acids. The germline CDR1 and CDR2 sequences are LGHNA and YNFKEQ. CDR3 nucleotides: TGTGCCAGCAGCCCTGATAATGAAAAACTGTTTTTT. It codes for CASSPDNEKLFF.

This clonotype has a handful of counts. J is TRBJ2-5 and V is TRBV5-1; tentatively, D is TRBD2 (6 bases). The J call is uncertain, as TRBJ2-1 better fits the DNA end. CDR3 length equals 13 residues. From germline, CDR1 is SGHRS and CDR2 YFSETQ. Here the CDR3 DNA reads TGCGCCAGCAGCTGGGGGGTGACGGGTGAGCAGTTCTTC. It is translated as CASSWGVTGEQFF.

This chain joins TRBV6-2 or TRBV6-3 and TRBJ2-1; TRBD2 might be the D (6 bases). V lost 10 bases, J lost 4 bases, and 23 bases lay in between. The length of the CDR3 is 16 residues. CDR1 is MNHEY and CDR2 is SVGEGT in the germline V gene. CDR3 nucleotide sequence: TGTGCCACGGGTGACACCCCACTAGCAGGTTACAATGAGCAGTTCTTC. Encoded protein: CATGDTPLAGYNEQFF.

The table lists this clonotype with a few counts. This rearrangement joins TRBV5-1 to TRBJ2-3; 10 nucleotides align to TRBD2. The CDR3 length is 16 residues. In germline, CDR1 is SGHRS, CDR2 YFSETQ. V dropped 4 bases and J dropped 0; count of bases not matched to a gene: 5. CDR3 loop: CASSIGTSESTDTQYF. Written as DNA, the CDR3 is TGCGCCAGCAGCATCGGGACTAGCGAGAGCACAGATACGCAGTATTTT.

A few counts support this clonotype. The rearrangement uses TRBV28 and TRBJ2-1, with no clear D. Germline values: CDR1 MDHEN, CDR2 SYDVKM. The CDR3 covers 11 residues. The ends were cut back, 3 bases at V and 10 bases at J, with 7 bases in the middle. CDR3 region: CASSLYSEQFF. The CDR3 bases are TGTGCCAGCAGTTTGTACTCGGAGCAGTTCTTC.

This clonotype was detected only a few times. Mismatch with germline at one junction end may stem from a read error. The V gene is TRBV7-9, the J gene TRBJ2-4; tentatively, D is TRBD1 (6 bases). The CDR3 consists of 11 residues. Germline V gene data show CDR1 as SEHNR and CDR2 as FQNEAQ (reference sequence). The CDR3 nucleotides are TGTGCCAGCAGCCTAGACAGGACCTTGGACTTC. Protein product: CASSLDRTLDF.

The chain uses TRBV25-1 and TRBJ2-7, with 9 bases matching TRBD1. With 2 bases clipped from V and 1 base from J, the junction kept 3 bases outside the gene matches. Germline loops: CDR1 MGHDK, CDR2 SYGVNS. The CDR3 is 15 amino acids. The CDR3 protein is CASSEIGTGSYEQYV. The DNA for the CDR3 is TGTGCCAGCAGTGAAATTGGGACAGGGTCCTACGAGCAGTACGTC.

This clonotype appeared many times. This chain joins TRBV2 and TRBJ2-7, with 12 bases matching TRBD2. The CDR3 contains 16 residues. With V trimmed by 6 bases and J by 3 bases, 9 bases remained unmatched. Germline CDR1 reads SNHLY; CDR2 reads FYNNEI. CDR3 protein: CASRDRTSGIDYEQYF. CDR3 bases: TGTGCCAGCAGAGATCGGACTAGCGGGATCGACTACGAGCAGTACTTC.

The chain joins TRBV7-8 to TRBJ2-3, with TRBD2 matching over 14 bases. The CDR3 is 17 amino acids. Germline V gene sequence: CDR1 SGHVS, CDR2 FQNEAQ. V shed 5 bases, J shed 2 bases, and the junction held 6 bases outside the gene matches. The CDR3 DNA is TGTGCCAGCAGCATCTTGGGACTAGCGGGAGCCACAGATACGCAGTATTTT. It codes for CASSILGLAGATDTQYF.

This chain connects TRBV6-1 to TRBJ1-2; possibly TRBD1 for D (6 bases). Per germline, CDR1 MNHNS and CDR2 SASEGT. The CDR3 is 17 amino acids. Trimming removed 5 bases from V and 1 base from J, with 20 bases in between. The CDR3 DNA is TGTGCCAGCAGTACCCGGACAGCCTTCGGTTTTAACTATGGCTACACCTTC. Its translation is CASSTRTAFGFNYGYTF.

This clonotype has more than one count but fewer than ten. V is TRBV2 and J is TRBJ2-3, with TRBD1 identical over 8 bases. Germline lookup yields CDR1 SNHLY and CDR2 FYNNEI. J gave up 2 bases and V 9 bases, and 10 bases lay outside the gene matches. This CDR3 has 15 amino acids. CDR3 amino acids: CASHAGTGFTDTQYF. In nucleotides, the CDR3 is TGTGCCAGTCACGCCGGGACAGGCTTCACAGATACGCAGTATTTT.

This clonotype has just a few counts. The genes are TRBV12-3 or TRBV12-4 and TRBJ1-2; 9 positions match TRBD1. V was clipped by 6 bases and J by 7 bases; unmatched bases: 3. This CDR3 has 12 amino acids. CDR3 DNA sequence: TGTGCCAGCAGGGGGACAGGGAGTGGCTACACCTTC. This codes for CASRGTGSGYTF.

In its sample, this clonotype was seen a few times. J is TRBJ2-7 and V is TRBV7-9; D ambiguous. This CDR3 comprises 13 residues. Per the germline V gene, CDR1 is SEHNR and CDR2 is FQNEAQ (reference sequence). Trimming removed 7 bases at V and 4 bases at J, with 14 bases between. This CDR3 reads CASTKAVGYEQYF. The CDR3 nucleotides are TGTGCCAGCACCAAAGCAGTCGGGTACGAGCAGTACTTC.

The genes are TRBV29-1 and TRBJ2-1, with D perhaps TRBD2 (6 bases). Germline CDR1 is SQVTM and CDR2 is ANQGSEA. The CDR3 runs to 14 residues. With 5 bases removed from V and 5 bases from J, the gap between germline ends came to 16 bases. CDR3 sequence: CSVIPEGGDNEQFF. CDR3 bases: TGCAGCGTTATCCCGGAGGGCGGCGACAATGAGCAGTTCTTC.

This clonotype was counted a few times. This chain links TRBV6-2 or TRBV6-3 with TRBJ1-1; 7 nucleotides line up with TRBD1. The CDR3 runs to 14 residues. With V trimmed by 4 bases and J by 4 bases, 6 bases remained unmatched. The germline CDR1 and CDR2 sequences are MNHEY and SVGEGT. The CDR3 is CASSSVDRVTEAFF. Here the CDR3 DNA reads TGTGCCAGCAGTTCCGTAGACAGGGTCACTGAAGCTTTCTTT.

This clonotype was counted between two and nine times. The CDR3 sequence is CASSLGEGMETQYF. CDR3 DNA sequence: TGTGCCAGCAGCTTGGGAGAGGGCATGGAGACCCAGTACTTC. The chain links TRBV5-6 to TRBJ2-5; TRBD2 is a possible D gene (5 bases). Germline V CDR1 and CDR2: SGHDT, YYEEEE. The CDR3 extends over 14 amino acids. Between the trimmed V and J ends, which lost 0 bases and 5 bases, there was a span of 11 bases.

The chain is built from TRBV5-1 and TRBJ2-3; 11 nucleotides agree with TRBD2. This CDR3 has 14 residues. The junction had 2 bases not matched to a gene; V was cut back by 4 bases and J by 4 bases. Germline assignment: CDR1 SGHRS and CDR2 YFSETQ. CDR3 sequence reads: CASSGSGGADTQYF. The CDR3, as DNA: TGCGCCAGCAGCGGTAGCGGGGGGGCAGATACGCAGTATTTT.

The V call is TRBV28, the J call TRBJ2-2; 11 bases line up with TRBD2. With 6 bases clipped from V and 7 bases from J, the junction kept 7 bases outside the gene matches. This CDR3 comprises 15 residues. Germline V gene data show CDR1 as MDHEN and CDR2 as SYDVKM. The chain's CDR3 is CASRVAGGLSGELFF. CDR3 sequence (DNA): TGTGCCAGCAGGGTAGCGGGGGGGCTGAGCGGGGAGCTGTTTTTT.

This clonotype has a handful of counts. This chain links TRBV5-1 with TRBJ2-7, with 7 positions matching TRBD2. J lost 5 bases, V lost 3 bases, and 17 bases had no gene match. CDR3 length: 17 amino acids. CDR1 SGHRS and CDR2 YFSETQ come from the germline V gene. For the CDR3, the DNA is TGCGCCAGCAGCTCACACCAACGGACTAGTCAGTTCCACGAGCAGTACTTC. Translated, it gives CASSSHQRTSQFHEQYF.

The V call is TRBV20-1, the J call TRBJ2-3; no reliable D call. CDR3 size: 15 residues. The germline V gene encodes CDR1 DFQATT and CDR2 SNEGSKA (reference sequence). The V gene lost 5 bases and the J gene lost 0 bases, with 15 bases spanning the gap. The CDR3 DNA is TGCAGTGCTCTTTACCCGTTTTCTAGCACAGATACGCAGTATTTT. It translates to CSALYPFSSTDTQYF.

This clonotype was detected a few times. The V gene is TRBV6-5, the J gene TRBJ2-5; D possibly corresponds to TRBD1 (5 bases). The CDR3 loop spans 14 amino acids. V lost 2 bases to trimming and J lost 5 bases, with 12 bases between them. Germline assignment: CDR1 MNHEY and CDR2 SVGAGI. DNA for the CDR3: TGTGCCAGCAGTTACCAGGGTTTATCGGAGACCCAGTACTTC. It yields the protein CASSYQGLSETQYF.

There are a few counts of this clonotype. This chain links TRBV7-2 with TRBJ2-1; perhaps TRBD1 as D (6 bases). The CDR3 totals 14 residues. Germline loops: CDR1 SGHTA, CDR2 FQGNSA. The V end lost 5 bases, the J end lost 2 bases, and 10 bases lay between the germline ends. The CDR3 DNA is TGTGCCAGCAGCCGCGGACAGCCCTACAATGAGCAGTTCTTC. This translates into CASSRGQPYNEQFF.

There are many counts of this clonotype. The chain recombines TRBV6-6 with TRBJ2-5; the D is unclear. There are 12 residues in the CDR3. Looked up from germline, CDR1 is MNHNY and CDR2 is SVGAGI (reference sequence). Trimming removed 0 bases at V and 5 bases at J, with 4 bases between. DNA for the CDR3: TGTGCCAGCAGTTACTCGATTGAGACCCAGTACTTC. This codes for CASSYSIETQYF.

V and J are TRBV7-2 and TRBJ2-7; 7 bases map to TRBD2. Germline V gene data show CDR1 as SGHTA and CDR2 as FQGNSA. CDR3 length equals 14 residues. V lost 1 base, J lost 6 bases, and 6 bases stayed unmatched. CDR3 nucleotide sequence: TGTGCCAGCAGCTTAGGGGGAGGGAAGGCCGAGCAGTACTTC. Translation: CASSLGGGKAEQYF.

This clonotype turned up a few times. The rearrangement joins TRBV7-2 to TRBJ2-4; no firm D call. From germline, CDR1 is SGHTA and CDR2 FQGNSA. CDR3 size: 14 residues. V was clipped by 0 bases and J by 8 bases, with 11 bases between them. CDR3 amino acids: CASSLALALDIQYF. The DNA for the CDR3 is TGTGCCAGCAGCTTAGCGCTCGCTTTAGACATTCAGTACTTC.

This clonotype was seen repeatedly, ten times or more. The V call is TRBV7-2, the J call TRBJ2-1; 8 nucleotides match TRBD2. The CDR3 extends over 15 amino acids. The V and J ends lost 5 bases and 4 bases, in that order; junction bases with no gene match: 7. CDR1 is SGHTA, CDR2 FQGNSA, per germline. This CDR3 is CASSPRGGRYNEQFF. CDR3 in DNA: TGTGCCAGCAGCCCCCGGGGGGGAAGGTACAATGAGCAGTTCTTC.

V gene TRBV12-3 or TRBV12-4 combines with J gene TRBJ2-5; the D call may be TRBD1 or TRBD2 (6 bases each). The CDR3 contains 18 residues. V was cut by 2 bases and J by 1 base, with 20 bases left in between. Here the CDR3 DNA reads TGTGCCAGCAGTTTATGCCTGCGGTGCGGGGACACCCAAGAGACCCAGTACTTC. Translating it yields CASSLCLRCGDTQETQYF.

This clonotype has a single count. Sequence at one end of the junction differs from germline and may be a read error. V usage is TRBV18 and J usage is TRBJ1-2, with unresolved D. The CDR3 is 14 residues long. Per the germline V gene, CDR1 is KGHSH and CDR2 is LQKENI. CDR3 DNA: TGTGCCAGCTCACCGGGAACCAATAACTGTGGCTACACCTTC. Its translation is CASSPGTNNCGYTF.